Listed below are T cell receptor beta chains from one sample, sequenced in a study of T-cell memory formation after mild COVID-19. TCRdb re-analysed the 5' RACE reads in MiXCR, keeping a single row per CDR3 protein. The sample yields around 120,000 distinct CDR3 sequences, about a sixth seen once. Sequencing was done on a sample of PBMCs or a T cell subset sorted from them (not recorded which). The receptors originated from an adult woman who had mild COVID-19 (a few samples of this study predate the infection). Cell type and time point are not known. Each CDR3 is given with its conserved first and last residue. The D gene is left open where the match is weak. Only some rows state a clone size, as once, few, many or a class for expanded clones.

v_call,d_call,j_call,clone_size,cdr3_nt,cdr3_aa
TRBV5-1,NA,TRBJ2-3,few,TGCGCCAGCAGCTTGGAACAGGCTCGGGATACGCAGTATTTT,CASSLEQARDTQYF
TRBV15,NA,TRBJ2-5,few,TGTGCCACCAGCAGAGAGCGGAACCAAGAGACCCAGTACTTC,CATSRERNQETQYF
TRBV14,NA,TRBJ2-2,NA,TGTGCCAGCAGCCAAGTATTTACGAGGAGCGCCGGGGAGCTGTTTTTT,CASSQVFTRSAGELFF
TRBV15,NA,TRBJ2-1,NA,TGTGCCACCAGCATCCAGGGACAAAGCTCCTACAATGAGCAGTTCTTC,CATSIQGQSSYNEQFF
TRBV7-9,TRBD1,TRBJ2-1,NA,TGTGCCAGCAGCCCGACCAGGGGGAGCATTTACAATGAGCAGTTCTTC,CASSPTRGSIYNEQFF
TRBV5-8,NA,TRBJ1-2,NA,TGTGCCACCCTGGGACATAACTATGGCTACACCTTC,CATLGHNYGYTF
TRBV3-1,TRBD2,TRBJ2-7,few,TGTGCCAGCAGCCGGGAGGGCCTATCCTACGAGCAGTACTTC,CASSREGLSYEQYF
TRBV5-5,TRBD2,TRBJ2-3,NA,TGTGCCAGCAGCTTGTGGCGGGAGTCATTTTGGGGCGCAGATACGCAGTATTTT,CASSLWRESFWGADTQYF
TRBV3-1,NA,TRBJ2-1,few,TGTGCCAGCAGCCAAGGGACTCAGACCTACAATGAGCAGTTCTTC,CASSQGTQTYNEQFF
TRBV14,NA,TRBJ2-7,NA,TGTGCCAGCAGCCAACTGTACAGTTCCTACGAGCAGTACTTC,CASSQLYSSYEQYF
TRBV12-3/TRBV12-4,NA,TRBJ2-1,many,TGTGCCAGCAGCCCCCTCCTAAGACAAGCTACAAGGGAGCAGTTCTTC,CASSPLLRQATREQFF